This paragraph reports one T cell receptor (beta chain). These data are taken from a study of blood T cell repertoires in COVID-19. In the study overall: Spain, Italy and the United States supplied samples that represented acute and convalescent COVID-19. PBMCs, B-cell-depleted T cells, or T cells provided the cDNA or gDNA that made up the material.

Original processing methods: Estimation of nucleated cell counts was performed using reference gene primer amplification. Here immunoSEQ multiplex PCR was the method, and the copy in TCRdb shows in-frame clones only, minus some. The DNA was the basis for D and trimming; V, J and clone size are from that table. The data contain fewer than 150,000 clones, around 89% of them seen just once; the ten biggest clones take up about 4.8%. The CDR3 runs 13 residues. V shed 2 bases and J shed 5 bases, with 9 bases lying between them. The germline V gene has CDR1 MNHEY and CDR2 SVGAGI. This sequence joins TRBV6-5 and TRBJ1-2; D gene ambiguous. The TCR originated in a woman aged 45-65 years with acute or convalescent COVID-19. The sequenced material came from peripheral blood. DNA for the CDR3: TGTGCCAGCAGTTACGGTGGGCCGTATGGCTACACCTTC. Residues: CASSYGGPYGYTF.